Shown below are 26 T cell receptor beta chains from a single sample sequenced in a study of T cells in Graves' hyperthyroidism and ophthalmopathy (dated by TCRdb to between 2018 and 2020). Library preparation used multiplex PCR. Instrument used: Illumina HiSeq 2000. Amplification of TCR beta CDR3 regions was carried out from RNA transcripts. A first-round RT-PCR of the TCR CDR3 used the HTBI primer set with the Qiagen OneStep RT-PCR kit. TCRdb reworked the public reads: Q25 trimming with fastp, MiXCR clone assembly, productive beta chains retained. Each CDR3 protein gets just one entry, which takes the most common genes and DNA from the rows behind it. This sample has 300,000 to 450,000 distinct CDR3 sequences in its table, and approximately 13% of those were observed once. The ten largest clones capture roughly 20% of the sample. Material for sequencing was blood. The receptor set was obtained from a man aged 30 to 45 with Graves' hyperthyroidism that later progressed to Graves' ophthalmopathy.

In its sample, this clonotype was seen many times. This rearrangement joins TRBV7-4 to TRBJ2-7, with 13 bases fitting TRBD2. V shed 9 bases, J shed 6 bases, and the junction held 14 bases outside the gene matches. The CDR3 is 16 amino acids. Germline values: CDR1 SGHVT, CDR2 SQSDAQ. Here the CDR3 reads CARRYPLGTSGIEQYF. The CDR3, as DNA: TGTGCCAGGAGGTACCCTTTAGGGACTAGCGGGATCGAGCAGTACTTC. The whole variable domain, remainder taken from reference TRBV7-4 and TRBJ2-7, is GAGVSQSPRYKVAKRGRDVALRCDSISGHVTLYWYRQTLGQGSEVLTYSQSDAQRDKSGRPSGRFSAERPERSVSTLKIQRTEQGDSAVYLCARRYPLGTSGIEQYFGPGTRLTVT.

There are many counts of this clonotype. This chain links TRBV7-2 with TRBJ1-2; maybe TRBD1 (6 bases). Trimming pared 3 bases from V and 6 bases from J, leaving 14 bases between. This CDR3 region has 14 residues. Germline loops: CDR1 SGHTA, CDR2 FQGNSA. CDR3 loop: CASSFDRQLNGYTF. In DNA form, the CDR3 reads TGTGCCAGCAGCTTCGACAGGCAACTGAATGGCTACACCTTC.

The chain is built from TRBV10-2 and TRBJ1-1; TRBD1 is a possible D gene (5 bases). Germline V gene data show CDR1 as WSHSY and CDR2 as SAAADI. CDR3 size: 13 residues. The V and J ends lost 4 bases and 1 base respectively, with 7 bases between them. CDR3 DNA: TGCGCCAGCAGTGGACAGAAGAACACTGAAGCTTTCTTT. Its translation is CASSGQKNTEAFF.

In this sample, this clonotype turned up a few times. The gene calls are TRBV28 and TRBJ2-7; 9 bases match TRBD1. The CDR3 sequence is 13 residues long. Germline V gene sequence: CDR1 MDHEN, CDR2 SYDVKM. J lost 3 bases, V lost 6 bases, and 3 bases had no gene match. The chain's CDR3 is CASRETGGYEQYF. The CDR3 DNA reads TGTGCCAGCAGAGAGACAGGGGGCTACGAGCAGTACTTC.

The chain combines TRBV4-1 with TRBJ1-3; D remains unclear. This CDR3 has 15 residues. Germline loops: CDR1 MGHRA, CDR2 YSYEKL. Trimming took 1 base from V and 2 from J, leaving 9 bases between them. This CDR3 reads CASSQVPIPGNTIYF. The CDR3 nucleotides are TGCGCCAGCAGCCAAGTTCCAATACCTGGAAACACCATATATTTT.

This clonotype has only a few counts. This rearrangement joins TRBV27 to TRBJ2-1, with 15 bases matching TRBD2. The length of the CDR3 is 16 residues. V was pared by 5 bases and J by 9 bases, with 8 bases of the junction left unmatched. Per the germline V gene, CDR1 is MNHEY and CDR2 is SMNVEV (reference sequence). CDR3 nucleotides: TGTGCCAGCAGTGTACGGACTAGCGGGGGGGGCGGTGAGCAGTTCTTC. Protein: CASSVRTSGGGGEQFF.

This clonotype turned up a few times. This sequence joins TRBV24-1 and TRBJ1-5; D call uncertain. The germline V and J ends were trimmed by 5 bases and 0 bases, with 7 bases remaining between them. Per germline, CDR1 KGHDR and CDR2 SFDVKD. The CDR3 is 14 residues long. The CDR3 reads CATSAQDSNQPQHF. CDR3 in DNA: TGTGCCACCAGTGCCCAAGATAGCAATCAGCCCCAGCATTTT.

This clonotype showed up just a few times. This sequence joins TRBV7-6 and TRBJ1-3; D is unclear. The V gene lost 4 bases and the J gene lost 0 bases, with 10 bases spanning the gap. Per the germline V gene, CDR1 is SGHVS and CDR2 is FNYEAQ. This CDR3 comprises 15 residues. CDR3 residues: CASSSFMSSGNTIYF. The CDR3, as DNA: TGTGCCAGCAGCTCCTTCATGAGCTCTGGAAACACCATATATTTT.

V usage is TRBV27 and J usage is TRBJ2-7; no clear D. CDR3 length equals 13 residues. V was pared by 8 bases and J by 3 bases, with 14 bases between. Per germline, CDR1 MNHEY and CDR2 SMNVEV (reference sequence). CDR3 sequence reads: CASASKVLYEQYF. The CDR3 nucleotides read TGTGCCAGCGCCAGCAAGGTTCTCTACGAGCAGTACTTC.

The chain employs TRBV6-1 and TRBJ1-2; no reliable D call. This CDR3 comprises 11 residues. The germline V gene encodes CDR1 MNHNS and CDR2 SASEGT. The V end lost 6 bases, the J end lost 12 bases, and 14 bases lay between the germline ends. In nucleotides, the CDR3 is TGTGCCAGCAGGGCATTGGTGGTTGACACCTTC. This gives the protein CASRALVVDTF.

This clonotype occurred many times. In DNA form, the CDR3 reads TGTGCCAGCAGTGAAGGTGGCTGGACAGGTGCTAAGCCCCAGCATTTT. Translated: CASSEGGWTGAKPQHF. This chain uses TRBV6-1 with TRBJ1-5, with 7 bases fitting TRBD1. This CDR3 contains 16 residues. The J segment lost 8 bases and the V segment lost 1 base, leaving 11 bases of the junction unmatched. CDR1 is MNHNS, CDR2 SASEGT, per germline.

This rearrangement joins TRBV30 to TRBJ2-1, with D perhaps being TRBD1 or TRBD2 (6 bases each). Trimming shortened V by 2 bases and J by 6 bases, and 14 bases separated the two germline ends. Germline V gene data show CDR1 as GTSNPN and CDR2 as SVGIG (reference sequence). This CDR3 region has 14 residues. The CDR3 here is CAWSIQGLSNEQFF. The CDR3 DNA follows: TGTGCCTGGAGTATACAGGGACTCTCCAATGAGCAGTTCTTC.

This clonotype was counted only a few times. This chain connects TRBV5-6 to TRBJ1-4, with TRBD1 matching over 7 bases. The CDR3 is 14 residues long. Germline lookup yields CDR1 SGHDT and CDR2 YYEEEE. The V gene end was trimmed by 2 bases and the J gene end by 7 bases; junction bases not matched to a gene: 5. CDR3 nucleotide sequence: TGTGCCAGCAGCTTAAGACAGGGAGGTGAAAAACTGTTTTTT. Translation gives CASSLRQGGEKLFF.

This clonotype was seen many times. The gene calls are TRBV20-1 and TRBJ1-1; D might be TRBD1 (5 bases). Trimming cost V 1 base and J 1 base, with 10 bases left between them. Germline assignment: CDR1 DFQATT and CDR2 SNEGSKA (reference sequence). The CDR3 loop spans 14 amino acids. CDR3 region: CSARALQGNTEAFF. The CDR3 DNA is TGCAGTGCTAGAGCTTTGCAGGGGAACACTGAAGCTTTCTTT.

With respect to this clonotype: Since no conserved phenylalanine or tryptophan closes the CDR3, a read error is the likely cause. The chain recombines TRBV30 with TRBJ1-3; D not resolved. This CDR3 comprises 14 residues. Germline V lookup: CDR1 GTSNPN, CDR2 SVGIG (reference sequence). V shed 4 bases and J shed 0 bases, with 10 bases lying between them. CDR3 loop: CAWTAGNSGNTIYS. DNA of the CDR3: TGTGCCTGGACGGCGGGGAACTCTGGAAACACCATATATTCT.

This clonotype was counted at least ten times. V is TRBV6-1 and J is TRBJ1-1; possibly TRBD1 for D (5 bases). Germline CDR1 MNHNS, CDR2 SASEGT. Between the trimmed V and J ends, which lost 7 bases and 5 bases, there was a span of 14 bases. The CDR3 extends over 13 amino acids. The CDR3, as DNA: TGTGCCAGCACATCGGGACTGTGGACTGAAGCTTTCTTT. Translating gives CASTSGLWTEAFF.

The chain carries TRBV5-5 and TRBJ1-2; D possibly corresponds to TRBD1 (6 bases). The CDR3 extends over 19 amino acids. CDR1 is SGHKS and CDR2 is YYEKEE in the germline V gene (reference sequence). V lost 2 bases, J lost 0 bases, and 23 bases lay in between. CDR3 amino acids: CASSLTFILTGQPNYGYTF. The CDR3 region has the DNA TGTGCCAGCAGCTTAACGTTCATTTTGACAGGACAGCCTAACTATGGCTACACCTTC.

This clonotype was detected many times. V and J are TRBV5-4 and TRBJ1-2; 8 bases align to TRBD1. CDR1 and CDR2 from the germline V gene are SGHNT and YYREEE (reference sequence). The CDR3 is 16 residues long. V lost 3 bases, J lost 4 bases, and 11 bases stayed unmatched. CDR3 sequence: CASSSGPTGVVYGYTF. CDR3 bases: TGTGCCAGCAGCTCTGGTCCGACAGGGGTAGTCTATGGCTACACCTTC.

This clonotype was observed a few times. V usage is TRBV5-6 and J usage is TRBJ1-5; 8 positions agree with TRBD1. The CDR3 is 14 residues long. The V gene end was trimmed by 9 bases and the J gene end by 6 bases; junction bases not matched to a gene: 11. Germline CDR1 and CDR2: SGHDT and YYEEEE. This CDR3 reads CATSRTGQGQPQHF. The CDR3 DNA sequence: TGTGCCACCTCCCGGACAGGGCAGGGTCAGCCCCAGCATTTT. Full variable domain (rest looked up from reference TRBV5-6 and TRBJ1-5): DAGVTQSPTHLIKTRGQQVTLRCSPKSGHDTVSWYQQALGQGPQFIFQYYEEEERQRGNFPDRFSGHQFPNYSSELNVNALLLGDSALYLCATSRTGQGQPQHFGDGTRLSIL.

The chain uses TRBV20-1 and TRBJ1-4; TRBD1 might be the D (6 bases). Trimming shortened V by 0 bases and J by 4 bases, and 15 bases separated the two germline ends. The CDR3 sequence is 16 residues long. Germline CDR1 and CDR2: DFQATT and SNEGSKA (reference sequence). The CDR3 nucleotides read TGCAGTGCTAGAGATCTTTTGAGGGGGGATAATGAAAAACTGTTTTTT. Translation gives CSARDLLRGDNEKLFF.

This clonotype was seen ten or more times. The chain recombines TRBV7-9 with TRBJ2-7; 11 bases line up with TRBD1. The CDR3 runs 15 residues. Germline CDR1 is SEHNR and CDR2 is FQNEAQ (reference sequence). Trimming removed 5 bases from V and 5 bases from J; junction bases left unmatched: 8. CDR3 amino acids: CASSRGTGGRHEQYF. CDR3 bases: TGTGCCAGCAGCCGCGGGACAGGGGGGCGTCACGAGCAGTACTTC.

The rearrangement uses TRBV6-1 and TRBJ1-2; no definite D call. The CDR3 contains 14 residues. Germline CDR1 is MNHNS and CDR2 is SASEGT. Trimming pared 1 base from V and 4 bases from J, leaving 10 bases between. The CDR3 reads CASSEGEGAYGYTF. The CDR3 bases are TGTGCCAGCAGTGAAGGAGAAGGCGCCTATGGCTACACCTTC.

This clonotype was counted only a few times. The chain is built from TRBV19 and TRBJ1-1; 7 bases map to TRBD1. Unmatched junction bases numbered 8, after V lost 1 base and J lost 0 bases. Looked up from germline, CDR1 is LNHDA and CDR2 is SQIVND (reference sequence). The CDR3 has 17 amino acids. In DNA, the CDR3 is TGTGCCAGTAGTATAGGGACAGGATTTTTCATGAACACTGAAGCTTTCTTT. This encodes CASSIGTGFFMNTEAFF.

At least ten counts were recorded for this clonotype. This chain joins TRBV7-9 and TRBJ1-2, with D tentatively TRBD1 (5 bases). Germline CDR1 and CDR2: SEHNR and FQNEAQ (reference sequence). V was cut by 3 bases and J by 0 bases, with 17 bases left in between. The CDR3 is 17 residues long. DNA for the CDR3: TGTGCCAGCAGCTTCCTAGGGGCGACGACTACTAACTATGGCTACACCTTC. It encodes CASSFLGATTTNYGYTF. Based on the CDR3 plus reference TRBV7-9 and TRBJ1-2, the full variable domain is DTGVSQNPRHKITKRGQNVTFRCDPISEHNRLYWYRQTLGQGPEFLTYFQNEAQLEKSRLLSDRFSAERPKGSFSTLEIQRTEQGDSAMYLCASSFLGATTTNYGYTFGSGTRLTVV.

This clonotype occurred many times. The rearrangement uses TRBV11-3 and TRBJ1-1, with 8 bases identical to TRBD1. Germline-derived CDR1 and CDR2 are SGHNT and YENEEA. V was clipped by 4 bases and J by 0 bases; unmatched bases: 4. The CDR3 spans 15 residues. This CDR3 is CASSSRTGMNTEAFF. The CDR3 coding sequence is TGTGCCAGCAGCTCAAGGACAGGGATGAACACTGAAGCTTTCTTT.

The sample holds many counts of this clonotype. The chain uses TRBV27 and TRBJ1-1; 7 bases fit TRBD1. Germline lookup yields CDR1 MNHEY and CDR2 SMNVEV (reference sequence). With V trimmed by 9 bases and J by 0 bases, 16 bases remained unmatched. The CDR3 consists of 17 residues. CDR3 sequence (DNA): TGTGCCAGTATCCCACTTGACAGGGACCCTGTGAACACTGAAGCTTTCTTT. Residues: CASIPLDRDPVNTEAFF.